A single sample gave rise to the 4 T cell receptor beta chains below, sequenced in a study of T cell changes during pregnancy in multiple sclerosis. Assay: immunoSEQ multiplex PCR; the TCRdb copy retains only in-frame clones and omits some. Among about 87,000 clones listed, about 94% were seen once. Sequencing was performed on peripheral blood, taken in the third trimester of pregnancy. Every receptor here comes from a female donor in good health, enrolled as a control in a pregnancy study.

This chain uses TRBV7-9 with TRBJ2-1; possibly TRBD1 for D (6 bases). CDR3 length: 12 amino acids. Trimming took off 8 bases at V and 6 bases at J, with 11 bases between the two ends. Germline V CDR1 and CDR2: SEHNR, FQNEAQ (reference sequence). The CDR3 region has the DNA TGTGCCAGCGAATTAGGGGGCAATGAGCAGTTCTTC. As protein: CASELGGNEQFF.

The chain joins TRBV5-1 to TRBJ1-1; 9 bases line up with TRBD1. The germline CDR1 and CDR2 sequences are SGHRS and YFSETQ. The J segment lost 4 bases and the V segment lost 0 bases, leaving 4 bases of the junction unmatched. The CDR3 is 15 residues long. DNA of the CDR3: TGCGCCAGCAGCTTGGCCGGACAGGGGTCCACTGAAGCTTTCTTT. Amino acid sequence: CASSLAGQGSTEAFF.

V is TRBV14 and J is TRBJ1-3; D gene ambiguous. V lost 3 bases and J 4 bases, leaving 13 bases between the germline ends. This CDR3 is 15 amino acids long. The germline gives CDR1 SGHDN, CDR2 FVKESK. CDR3 residues: CASSQSLAPGNTIYF. The CDR3 DNA reads TGTGCCAGCAGCCAGTCCCTAGCACCCGGAAACACCATATATTTT.

The CDR3 nucleotides are TGCAGCGTTGGCGGGCGGAGAGGTACCTACAATGAGCAGTTCTTC. It translates to CSVGGRRGTYNEQFF. The rearrangement joins TRBV29-1 to TRBJ2-1; a possible D gene is TRBD2 (5 bases). This CDR3 has 15 residues. V lost 4 bases and J 2 bases, leaving 15 bases between the germline ends. Looked up from germline, CDR1 is SQVTM and CDR2 is ANQGSEA.